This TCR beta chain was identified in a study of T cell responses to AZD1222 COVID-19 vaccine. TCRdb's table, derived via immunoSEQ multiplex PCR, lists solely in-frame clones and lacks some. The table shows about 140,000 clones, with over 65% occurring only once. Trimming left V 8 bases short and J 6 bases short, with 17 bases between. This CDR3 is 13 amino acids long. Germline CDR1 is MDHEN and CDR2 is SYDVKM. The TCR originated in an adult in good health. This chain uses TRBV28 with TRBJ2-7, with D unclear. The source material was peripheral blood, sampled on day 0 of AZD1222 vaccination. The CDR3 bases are TGTGCCAGCGTTGCACTGGCAGAAGGCGAGCAGTACTTC. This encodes CASVALAEGEQYF.